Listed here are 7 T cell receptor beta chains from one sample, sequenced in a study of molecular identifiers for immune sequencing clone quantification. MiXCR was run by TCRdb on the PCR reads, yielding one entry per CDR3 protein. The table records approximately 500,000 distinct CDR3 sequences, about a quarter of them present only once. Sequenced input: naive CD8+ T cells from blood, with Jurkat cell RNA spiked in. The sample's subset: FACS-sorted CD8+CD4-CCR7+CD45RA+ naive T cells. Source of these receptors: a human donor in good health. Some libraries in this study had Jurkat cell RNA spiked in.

CDR3 residues: CASSVGADTEAFF. Written as DNA, the CDR3 is TGTGCCAGCAGCGTAGGGGCGGACACTGAAGCTTTCTTT. The chain couples TRBV9 to TRBJ1-1; unclear D gene. The CDR3 totals 13 residues. V was cut by 0 bases and J by 3 bases, with 6 bases left in between. Germline V gene data show CDR1 as SGDLS and CDR2 as YYNGEE.

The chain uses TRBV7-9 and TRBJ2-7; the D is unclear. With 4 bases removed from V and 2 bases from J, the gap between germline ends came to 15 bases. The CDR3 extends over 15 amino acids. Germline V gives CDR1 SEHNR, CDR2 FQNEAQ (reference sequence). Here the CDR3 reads CASSSGAGYTYEQYF. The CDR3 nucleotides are TGTGCCAGCAGCTCCGGAGCCGGTTACACCTACGAGCAGTACTTC.

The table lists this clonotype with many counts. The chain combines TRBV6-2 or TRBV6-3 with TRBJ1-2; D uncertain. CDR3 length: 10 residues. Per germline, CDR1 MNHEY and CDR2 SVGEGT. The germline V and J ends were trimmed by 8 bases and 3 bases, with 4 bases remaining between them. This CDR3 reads CASGDYGYTF. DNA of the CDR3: TGTGCCAGCGGTGACTATGGCTACACCTTC.

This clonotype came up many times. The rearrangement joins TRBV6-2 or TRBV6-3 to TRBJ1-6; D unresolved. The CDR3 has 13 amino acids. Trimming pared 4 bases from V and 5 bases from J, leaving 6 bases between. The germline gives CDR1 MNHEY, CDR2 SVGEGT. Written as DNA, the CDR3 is TGTGCCAGCAGTTCCAGGCATAATTCACCCCTCCACTTT. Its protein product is CASSSRHNSPLHF.

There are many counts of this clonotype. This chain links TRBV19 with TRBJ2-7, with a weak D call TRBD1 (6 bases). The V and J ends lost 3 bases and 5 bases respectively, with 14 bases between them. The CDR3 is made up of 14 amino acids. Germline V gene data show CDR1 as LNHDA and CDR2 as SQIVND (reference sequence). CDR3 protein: CASSIGTGYNEQYF. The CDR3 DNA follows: TGTGCCAGTAGTATTGGTACAGGGTACAACGAGCAGTACTTC.

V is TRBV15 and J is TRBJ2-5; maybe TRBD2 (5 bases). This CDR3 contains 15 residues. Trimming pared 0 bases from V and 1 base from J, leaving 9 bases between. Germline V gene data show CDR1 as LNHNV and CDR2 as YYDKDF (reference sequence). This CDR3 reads CATSRDGSLQETQYF. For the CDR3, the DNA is TGTGCCACCAGCAGAGATGGGAGTCTCCAAGAGACCCAGTACTTC.

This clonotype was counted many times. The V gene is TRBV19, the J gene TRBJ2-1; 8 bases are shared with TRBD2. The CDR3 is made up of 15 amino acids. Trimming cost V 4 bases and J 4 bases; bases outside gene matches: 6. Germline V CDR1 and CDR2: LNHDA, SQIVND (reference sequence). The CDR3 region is CASSSTSGPYNEQFF. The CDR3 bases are TGTGCCAGTAGTAGCACTAGCGGTCCTTACAATGAGCAGTTCTTC.